This T cell receptor (beta chain) stems from a study of radiation and T cells in renal cell carcinoma. Study-level findings and limits: Top tumor clonotypes rose in blood 2 weeks post-radiation, then contracted.

With respect to this clone: Its antigen is not known.

Libraries were prepared by immunoSEQ multiplex PCR; TCRdb keeps only in-frame clonotypes and omits some of them. The sample consists of approximately 40,000 clones, over 80% of them appearing once. The sample's time point: blood 4 weeks post-SBRT, at nephrectomy. The treatment is: 15 Gy SBRT to primary tumor, nephrectomy 4 weeks later. Nephrectomy followed 15 Gy stereotactic body radiation by 4 weeks. CDR3 length: 15 amino acids. CDR1 and CDR2 (germline): SGHVS, FNYEAQ. Trimming removed 2 bases at V and 5 bases at J, with 13 bases between. The TCR sequence derives from a woman in her 70s with renal cell carcinoma. J is TRBJ2-1 and V is TRBV7-6; possible D gene TRBD2, 6 bases. Sequencing was performed on blood, taken from a patient whose treatment included radiotherapy and nephrectomy. The CDR3 loop is CASSLTGEPNNEQFF. The CDR3 DNA follows: TGTGCCAGCAGCTTAACGGGAGAACCCAACAATGAGCAGTTCTTC.